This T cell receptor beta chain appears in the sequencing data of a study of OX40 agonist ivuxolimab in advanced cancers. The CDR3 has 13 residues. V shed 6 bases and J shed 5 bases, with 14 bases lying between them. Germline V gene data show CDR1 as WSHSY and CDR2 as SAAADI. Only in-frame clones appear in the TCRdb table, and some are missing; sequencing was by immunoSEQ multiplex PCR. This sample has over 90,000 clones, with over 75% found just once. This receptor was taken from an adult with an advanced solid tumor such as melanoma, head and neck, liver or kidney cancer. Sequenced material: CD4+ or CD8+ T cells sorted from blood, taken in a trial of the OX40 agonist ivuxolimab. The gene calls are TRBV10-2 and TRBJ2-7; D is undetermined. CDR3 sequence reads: CASRDTLKDEQYF. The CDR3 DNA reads TGCGCCAGCAGAGATACCCTTAAGGACGAGCAGTACTTC.